The 9 T cell receptor beta chains below all came from one sample that was sequenced in a study of control samples from healthy donors and cancer patients. Repertoires were generated with immunoSEQ multiplex PCR, while TCRdb's copy carries only in-frame clones and drops some. This repertoire shows about 65,000 clones, less than 95% found once; its top ten account for around 1.2%. Sequencing input: PBMCs. These receptor sequences come from a woman aged 50 to 65 with colorectal cancer.

The chain has TRBV12-3 or TRBV12-4 and TRBJ2-5, with D maybe TRBD2 (5 bases). There are 13 residues in the CDR3. The V and J ends lost 6 bases and 3 bases respectively, with 11 bases between them. CDR3 bases: TGTGCCAGCAGCGCCGGGAAGGAAGAGACCCAGTACTTC. This encodes CASSAGKEETQYF.

This rearrangement joins TRBV20-1 to TRBJ2-5, with 7 bases lining up with TRBD2. Trimming took 3 bases from V and 1 from J; bases not matched to a gene: 2. Germline CDR1 reads DFQATT; CDR2 reads SNEGSKA (reference sequence). The CDR3 runs 13 residues. This chain's CDR3 is CSASPGGQETQYF. Written as DNA, the CDR3 is TGCAGTGCTAGTCCGGGGGGCCAAGAGACCCAGTACTTC.

This clone was seen just once. The rearrangement links TRBV19 to TRBJ1-1; D is perhaps TRBD1 (6 bases). The CDR3 length is 13 residues. The germline V gene has CDR1 LNHDA and CDR2 SQIVND (reference sequence). The V end lost 8 bases, the J end lost 1 base, and 11 bases lay between the germline ends. CDR3 residues: CASGKQGNTEAFF. The CDR3, as DNA: TGTGCCAGTGGAAAACAGGGGAACACTGAAGCTTTCTTT.

The rearrangement uses TRBV5-1 and TRBJ1-5, with TRBD1 as a possible D gene (5 bases). CDR3 size: 14 residues. V was trimmed by 0 bases and J by 6 bases, leaving 10 bases between them. Per the germline V gene, CDR1 is SGHRS and CDR2 is YFSETQ. For the CDR3, the DNA is TGCGCCAGCAGCTTGGGAGGGGCTCGTCAGCCCCAGCATTTT. As protein: CASSLGGARQPQHF.

This chain connects TRBV7-3 to TRBJ1-1; no definite D call. Germline loops: CDR1 SGHTA, CDR2 FQGTGA. V was trimmed by 1 base and J by 5 bases, leaving 17 bases between them. The CDR3 consists of 16 residues. The CDR3 sequence: CASSLKVIPELTEAFF. CDR3 in DNA: TGTGCCAGCAGCTTAAAGGTTATTCCTGAGTTAACTGAAGCTTTCTTT.

The chain carries TRBV5-1 and TRBJ1-1, with 10 bases aligning to TRBD1. Germline V gives CDR1 SGHRS, CDR2 YFSETQ. V gave up 3 bases and J gave up 4 bases; unmatched junction bases: 6. This CDR3 region has 15 residues. CDR3 sequence reads: CASSSTGGSGTEAFF. The CDR3 DNA sequence: TGCGCCAGCAGCTCGACAGGGGGCTCAGGCACTGAAGCTTTCTTT.

The chain carries TRBV2 and TRBJ2-6; D is undetermined. Germline V gene data show CDR1 as SNHLY and CDR2 as FYNNEI. The CDR3 is 14 amino acids. Trimming pared 4 bases from V and 1 base from J, leaving 5 bases between. The CDR3 coding sequence is TGTGCCAGCAGTGTGGGTTCTGGGGCCAACGTCCTGACTTTC. The encoded protein is CASSVGSGANVLTF.

The chain has TRBV30 and TRBJ1-6; no clear D. The CDR3 extends over 14 amino acids. The V end lost 2 bases, the J end lost 9 bases, and 14 bases lay between the germline ends. CDR1 and CDR2 (germline): GTSNPN, SVGIG (reference sequence). DNA of the CDR3: TGTGCCTGGAGTACGAGCCAGTCGGGTTCACCCCTCCACTTT. This codes for CAWSTSQSGSPLHF.

J is TRBJ2-3 and V is TRBV5-1, with TRBD1 matching over 7 bases. V lost 1 base to trimming and J lost 3 bases; unmatched junction nucleotides: 2. CDR1 and CDR2 from the germline V gene are SGHRS and YFSETQ. There are 14 residues in the CDR3. CDR3 sequence (DNA): TGCGCCAGCAGCTTGAAGGGGGCAACAGATACGCAGTATTTT. It yields the protein CASSLKGATDTQYF.